This T cell receptor (beta chain) was retrieved from a study of human versus mouse CDR3 diversity and MHC coevolution. Findings of the study overall: Human T cells underwent selection on over five different MHC II alleles. Among all groups, most of the three human donors showed least clonal inequality.

CDR3 length equals 14 residues. Unmatched junction bases numbered 5, after V lost 3 bases and J lost 4 bases. Germline V gene data show CDR1 as KGHSH and CDR2 as LQKENI. Clones were read by immunoSEQ multiplex PCR, and TCRdb kept only the in-frame ones, dropping some. The table includes more than 55,000 clones, 85% to 95% detected once. Note on this clone: Its antigen is still unknown.

The sample was naive CD4+ T cells from blood. This sample's subset: CD45RO-negative CD62L-positive naive CD4 T cells. The V gene is TRBV18, the J gene TRBJ2-7, with 8 bases identical to TRBD2. The sequence came from a person aged 55 to 75 in good health. The CDR3: CASSPGTSGYEQYF. CDR3 sequence (DNA): TGTGCCAGCTCACCCGGGACTAGTGGGTACGAGCAGTACTTC.